This passage covers 11 T cell receptor beta chains from one sample sequenced in a study of cytomegalovirus exposure and HLA in healthy donors (TCRdb year 2017). The protocol used for the library was the immunoSEQ multiplex PCR assay. For the multiplex PCR, a mixture combining 60 forward primers for TCR Vbeta segments and 13 reverse primers for TCR Jbeta segments was used. In TCRdb, the immuneACCESS table is reduced to in-frame sequences with V and J assigned. These tables do not hold every clone; where another copy was compared, an unresolved V gene accounts for under half, and the others remain unexplained. In all, the sample holds approximately 180,000 clones, and 77% of those were seen once. About 1.5% of the sample is in the top ten clones. Sequenced: PBMCs. These receptor sequences come from a woman in her twenties or thirties in good health and CMV-seropositive.

The chain recombines TRBV5-1 with TRBJ2-6; D possibly corresponds to TRBD2 (6 bases). Trimming stripped 4 bases from V and 2 bases from J, with 16 bases between. Germline V gives CDR1 SGHRS, CDR2 YFSETQ. The CDR3 has 17 residues. As DNA, the CDR3 is TGCGCCAGCAGCGTCGCCAGGTCGGGGGCTGGGGCCAACGTCCTGACTTTC. Translated, it gives CASSVARSGAGANVLTF. The entire variable domain, with the rest obtained from reference TRBV5-1 and TRBJ2-6, is as follows: KAGVTQTPRYLIKTRGQQVTLSCSPISGHRSVSWYQQTPGQGLQFLFEYFSETQRNKGNFPGRFSGRQFSNSRSEMNVSTLELGDSALYLCASSVARSGAGANVLTFGAGSRLTVL.

The V and J genes are TRBV12-5 and TRBJ2-1; possible D gene TRBD2, 6 bases. Trimming cost V 7 bases and J 2 bases, with 15 bases left between them. The CDR3 loop spans 15 amino acids. Germline CDR1 is LGHNT and CDR2 is FRNRAP. DNA of the CDR3: TGTGCTAGTGATAGCCCCGGGAGACCCTACAATGAGCAGTTCTTC. Encoded protein: CASDSPGRPYNEQFF.

This chain joins TRBV11-2 and TRBJ1-3; maybe TRBD1 (6 bases). The CDR3 loop spans 16 amino acids. The V gene's germline CDR1 is SGHAT and CDR2 FQNNGV. V lost 5 bases to trimming and J lost 0 bases, with 14 bases between them. CDR3 sequence (DNA): TGTGCCAGCAGCCCGCGGACAGTAAGCTCTGGAAACACCATATATTTT. Residues: CASSPRTVSSGNTIYF. The whole variable domain, remainder taken from reference TRBV11-2 and TRBJ1-3, is EAGVAQSPRYKIIEKRQSVAFWCNPISGHATLYWYQQILGQGPKLLIQFQNNGVVDDSQLPKDRFSAERLKGVDSTLKIQPAKLEDSAVYLCASSPRTVSSGNTIYFGEGSWLTVV.

The chain employs TRBV4-1 and TRBJ2-7; D possibly corresponds to TRBD2 (6 bases). There are 14 residues in the CDR3. V was shortened by 5 bases and J by 2 bases, with 13 bases between the two germline ends. Germline CDR1 is MGHRA and CDR2 is YSYEKL. This CDR3 reads CASSGAGPAYEQYF. The CDR3 nucleotides are TGCGCCAGCAGCGGGGCGGGACCCGCCTACGAGCAGTACTTC.

This clone was recorded only once. The gene calls are TRBV30 and TRBJ2-5, with 7 nucleotides matching TRBD1. The V segment lost 4 bases and the J segment 4 bases; nucleotides outside the gene matches: 6. This CDR3 is built from 13 residues. Germline V CDR1 and CDR2: GTSNPN, SVGIG (reference sequence). Here the CDR3 reads CAWIEGGAETQYF. The CDR3 bases are TGTGCCTGGATTGAAGGGGGCGCAGAGACCCAGTACTTC.

This clone was observed a few times. The chain employs TRBV6-4 and TRBJ2-2; 8 positions match TRBD1. Germline lookup yields CDR1 MRHNA and CDR2 SNTAGT. J lost 4 bases, V lost 0 bases, and 4 bases had no gene match. The CDR3 length is 16 residues. The CDR3 sequence is CASSDSAGGSTGELFF. Written as DNA, the CDR3 is TGTGCCAGCAGTGACTCCGCAGGGGGCAGCACCGGGGAGCTGTTTTTT.

The genes are TRBV30 and TRBJ2-7; 7 bases match TRBD2. The V and J ends lost 4 bases and 7 bases, in that order; junction bases with no gene match: 13. The CDR3 is 14 residues long. From germline, CDR1 is GTSNPN and CDR2 SVGIG (reference sequence). The CDR3 here is CAWTVLAREGEQYF. In DNA form, the CDR3 reads TGTGCCTGGACCGTACTAGCGAGGGAGGGAGAGCAGTACTTC. The variable domain in full, completed from reference TRBV30 and TRBJ2-7, reads SQTIHQWPATLVQPVGSPLSLECTVEGTSNPNLYWYRQAAGRGLQLLFYSVGIGQISSEVPQNLSASRPQDRQFILSSKKLLLSDSGFYLCAWTVLAREGEQYFGPGTRLTVT.

The chain combines TRBV13 with TRBJ2-7, with 9 nucleotides matching TRBD1. Germline loops: CDR1 PRHDT, CDR2 FYEKMQ (reference sequence). The CDR3 is 16 amino acids. V shed 5 bases, J shed 2 bases, and the junction held 10 bases outside the gene matches. CDR3 region: CASSRTGDRVTYEQYF. The CDR3 DNA sequence: TGTGCCAGCAGCCGGACTGGGGACAGGGTAACCTACGAGCAGTACTTC.

V usage is TRBV5-4 and J usage is TRBJ2-5; TRBD2 is a possible D gene (5 bases). Germline V CDR1 and CDR2: SGHNT, YYREEE (reference sequence). Trimming shortened V by 0 bases and J by 5 bases, and 11 bases separated the two germline ends. CDR3 length: 14 amino acids. The CDR3 nucleotides read TGTGCCAGCAGCTTGGAACTAGGAGCGGAGACCCAGTACTTC. Translation: CASSLELGAETQYF.

J is TRBJ2-3 and V is TRBV30, with TRBD2 matching 9 bases. CDR1 is GTSNPN and CDR2 is SVGIG in the germline V gene (reference sequence). V was clipped by 6 bases and J by 1 base; unmatched bases: 5. This CDR3 has 14 residues. This CDR3 is CACTLAGGTDTQYF. DNA of the CDR3: TGTGCCTGTACGTTAGCGGGAGGCACAGATACGCAGTATTTT.

This clone has more than one count but fewer than ten. The V and J genes are TRBV27 and TRBJ2-1; D gene unclear. V dropped 4 bases and J dropped 1 base, with 5 bases sitting between them. Germline V lookup: CDR1 MNHEY, CDR2 SMNVEV (reference sequence). This CDR3 region has 13 residues. CDR3 loop: CASSYGSYNEQFF. Here the CDR3 DNA reads TGTGCCAGCAGTTACGGTTCCTACAATGAGCAGTTCTTC.